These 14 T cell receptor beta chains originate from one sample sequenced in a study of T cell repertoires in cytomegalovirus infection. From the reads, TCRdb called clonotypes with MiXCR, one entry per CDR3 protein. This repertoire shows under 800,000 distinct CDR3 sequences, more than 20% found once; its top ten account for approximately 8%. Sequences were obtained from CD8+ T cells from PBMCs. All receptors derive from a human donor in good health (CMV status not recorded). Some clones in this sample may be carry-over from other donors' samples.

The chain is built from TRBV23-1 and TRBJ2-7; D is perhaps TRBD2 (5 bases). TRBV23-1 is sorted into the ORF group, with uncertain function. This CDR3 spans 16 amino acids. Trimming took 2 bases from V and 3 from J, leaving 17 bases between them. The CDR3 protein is CASSQPPWGASYEQYF. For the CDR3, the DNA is TGCGCCAGCAGTCAACCCCCCTGGGGAGCTAGCTACGAGCAGTACTTC.

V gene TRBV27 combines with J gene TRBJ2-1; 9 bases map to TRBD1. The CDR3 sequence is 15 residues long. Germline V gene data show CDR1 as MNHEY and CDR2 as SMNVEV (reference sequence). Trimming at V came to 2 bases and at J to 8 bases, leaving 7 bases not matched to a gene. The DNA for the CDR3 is TGTGCCAGCAGTTTAACAGGGACAGGGATACATGAGCAGTTCTTC. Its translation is CASSLTGTGIHEQFF.

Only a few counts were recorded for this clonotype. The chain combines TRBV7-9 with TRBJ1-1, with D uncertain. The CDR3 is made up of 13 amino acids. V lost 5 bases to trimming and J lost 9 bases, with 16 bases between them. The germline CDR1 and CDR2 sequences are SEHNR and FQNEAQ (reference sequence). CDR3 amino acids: CASSPDDTQQAFF. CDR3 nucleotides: TGTGCCAGCAGCCCCGATGACACTCAACAAGCTTTCTTT.

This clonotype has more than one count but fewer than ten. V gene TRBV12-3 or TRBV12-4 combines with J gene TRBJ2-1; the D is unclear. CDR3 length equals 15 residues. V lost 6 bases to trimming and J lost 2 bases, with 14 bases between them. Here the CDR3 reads CASRLDPAAYNEQFF. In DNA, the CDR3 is TGTGCCAGCAGACTTGACCCGGCGGCCTACAATGAGCAGTTCTTC.

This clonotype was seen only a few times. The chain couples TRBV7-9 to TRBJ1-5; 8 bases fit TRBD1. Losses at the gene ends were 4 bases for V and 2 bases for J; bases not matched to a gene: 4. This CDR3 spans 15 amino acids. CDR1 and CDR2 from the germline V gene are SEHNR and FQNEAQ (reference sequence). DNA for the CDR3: TGTGCCAGCAGCTACGGGACAGGCGGCAATCAGCCCCAGCATTTT. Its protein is CASSYGTGGNQPQHF.

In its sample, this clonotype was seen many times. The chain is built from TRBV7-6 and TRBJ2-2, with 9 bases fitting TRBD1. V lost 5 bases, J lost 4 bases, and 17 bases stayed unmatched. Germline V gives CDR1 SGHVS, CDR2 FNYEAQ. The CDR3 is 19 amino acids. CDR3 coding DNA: TGTGCCAGCAGCCAAACAGCCGACTCCGGGACAGGGACCACCGGGGAGCTGTTTTTT. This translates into CASSQTADSGTGTTGELFF.

This CDR3 is CASRDRTYEQYF. Here the CDR3 DNA reads TGTGCCAGCCGGGACAGAACCTACGAGCAGTACTTC. The V gene is TRBV19, the J gene TRBJ2-7; 7 bases agree with TRBD1. V dropped 9 bases and J dropped 2; count of bases not matched to a gene: 4. The CDR3 covers 12 residues. CDR1 LNHDA and CDR2 SQIVND come from the germline V gene (reference sequence). Filled out from reference TRBV19 and TRBJ2-7, the complete variable domain reads DGGITQSPKYLFRKEGQNVTLSCEQNLNHDAMYWYRQDPGQGLRLIYYSQIVNDFQKGDIAEGYSVSREKKESFPLTVTSAQKNPTAFYLCASRDRTYEQYFGPGTRLTVT.

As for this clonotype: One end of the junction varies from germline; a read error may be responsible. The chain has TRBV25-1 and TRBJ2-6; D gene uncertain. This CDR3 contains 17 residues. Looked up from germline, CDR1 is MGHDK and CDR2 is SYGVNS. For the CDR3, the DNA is TGTGCCAGCAGTGGGCCAATAAAGGGCTCTGTGGCCAACGTCCTGACTTTC. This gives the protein CASSGPIKGSVANVLTF.

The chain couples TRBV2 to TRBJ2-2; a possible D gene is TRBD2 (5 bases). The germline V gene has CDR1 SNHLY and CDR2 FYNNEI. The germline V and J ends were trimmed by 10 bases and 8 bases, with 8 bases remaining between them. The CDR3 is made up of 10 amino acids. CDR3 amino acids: CATRRGELFF. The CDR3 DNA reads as TGTGCCACCAGGAGGGGGGAGCTGTTTTTT.

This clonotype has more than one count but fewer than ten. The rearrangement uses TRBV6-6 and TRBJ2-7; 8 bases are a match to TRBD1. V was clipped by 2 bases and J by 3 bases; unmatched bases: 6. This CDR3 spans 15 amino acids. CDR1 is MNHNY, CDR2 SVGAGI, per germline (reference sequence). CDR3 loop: CASSYTGTGDYEQYV. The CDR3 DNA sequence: TGTGCCAGCAGTTACACTGGGACAGGTGACTACGAGCAGTACGTC.

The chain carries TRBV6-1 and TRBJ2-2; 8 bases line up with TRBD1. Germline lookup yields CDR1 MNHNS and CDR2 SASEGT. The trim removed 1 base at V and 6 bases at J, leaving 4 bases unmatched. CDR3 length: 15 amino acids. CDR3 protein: CASSEGQGAAGELFF. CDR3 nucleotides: TGTGCCAGCAGTGAAGGCCAGGGGGCGGCCGGGGAGCTGTTTTTT.

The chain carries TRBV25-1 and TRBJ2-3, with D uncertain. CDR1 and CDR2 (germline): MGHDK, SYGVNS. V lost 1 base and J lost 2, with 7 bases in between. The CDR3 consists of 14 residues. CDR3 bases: TGTGCCAGCAGTGAATCTACAGTCACAGATACGCAGTATTTT. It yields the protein CASSESTVTDTQYF.

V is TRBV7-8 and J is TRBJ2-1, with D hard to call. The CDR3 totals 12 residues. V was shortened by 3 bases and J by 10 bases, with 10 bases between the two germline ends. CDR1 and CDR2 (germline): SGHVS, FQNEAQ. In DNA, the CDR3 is TGTGCCAGCAGCTTCGGCTTGGACGAGCAGTTCTTC. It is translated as CASSFGLDEQFF.

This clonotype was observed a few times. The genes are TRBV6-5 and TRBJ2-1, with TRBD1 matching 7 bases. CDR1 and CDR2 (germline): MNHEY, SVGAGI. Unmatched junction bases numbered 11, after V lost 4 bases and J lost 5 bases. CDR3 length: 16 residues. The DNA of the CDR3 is TGTGCCAGCAGTTTTACTTCAGGGGGAAAGGACAATGAGCAGTTCTTC. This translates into CASSFTSGGKDNEQFF.